Listed below are T cell receptor beta chains from one sample, sequenced in a study of T cell repertoires in cytomegalovirus infection. Using its own MiXCR run on the reads, TCRdb lists one record per CDR3 protein. The table lists hundreds of thousands of distinct CDR3 sequences, about 30% of them singletons. Their recognized antigens are unknown. Source: cultured PBMCs, taken from culture after CMV antigen stimulation. These receptors all stem from a human donor in good health (CMV status not recorded). Some clones in this sample may be carry-over from other donors' samples. Both conserved end residues are part of each CDR3. The order of the fields is clone size, V gene, D gene, J gene, CDR3 DNA, CDR3 protein. The D gene is left open where the match is weak. A row's size may be missing; if present it is once, few, many or a size class.

abundance: NA; v_gene: TRBV29-1; d_gene: NA; j_gene: TRBJ2-3; CDR3nt: TGCAGCGTGGTGAGGGGTGCCGGAACCACAGATACGCAGTATTTT; CDR3aa: CSVVRGAGTTDTQYF
abundance: many; v_gene: TRBV7-2; d_gene: TRBD2; j_gene: TRBJ2-1; CDR3nt: TGTGCCAGCAGCTTACTACTAGCGGGAGTCTACAATGAGCAGTTCTTC; CDR3aa: CASSLLLAGVYNEQFF
abundance: NA; v_gene: TRBV5-3; d_gene: TRBD1; j_gene: TRBJ1-6; CDR3nt: TGTGCCAGCAGCTCAGGACAGGGACATTCACCCCTCCACTTT; CDR3aa: CASSSGQGHSPLHF
abundance: few; v_gene: TRBV6-2/TRBV6-3; d_gene: TRBD2; j_gene: TRBJ2-3; CDR3nt: TGTGCCAGCAGTTTCGGACTAGCGCGAGCTCGTAGCACAGATACGCAGTATTTT; CDR3aa: CASSFGLARARSTDTQYF
abundance: once; v_gene: TRBV6-1; d_gene: TRBD2; j_gene: TRBJ2-1; CDR3nt: TGTGCCAGCAGTGAAGTCGCGGGAGGTGGTGAGCAGTTCTTC; CDR3aa: CASSEVAGGGEQFF
abundance: NA; v_gene: TRBV6-2/TRBV6-3; d_gene: NA; j_gene: TRBJ2-3; CDR3nt: TGTGCCAGCAGTTACTCCGTCGGGACTCAGATCACATATACGCAGTATTTT; CDR3aa: CASSYSVGTQITYTQYF
abundance: NA; v_gene: TRBV23-1; d_gene: TRBD2; j_gene: TRBJ2-1; CDR3nt: TGCGCCAGCAGTCCAGACCGCCGGACTAGGTACTACAATGAGCAGTTCTTC; CDR3aa: CASSPDRRTRYYNEQFF
abundance: few; v_gene: TRBV15; d_gene: NA; j_gene: TRBJ2-3; CDR3nt: TGTGCCACCAGCAGACTACTAGCTGATACGCAGTATTTT; CDR3aa: CATSRLLADTQYF
abundance: many; v_gene: TRBV4-1; d_gene: TRBD1; j_gene: TRBJ2-1; CDR3nt: TGCGCCAGCAGCCAAGAAAGGGACAGGGGGCAGTTCTTC; CDR3aa: CASSQERDRGQFF
abundance: NA; v_gene: TRBV27; d_gene: NA; j_gene: TRBJ2-1; CDR3nt: TGTGCCAGCAGTTTATCGACGTTGCACAATGAGCAGTTCTTC; CDR3aa: CASSLSTLHNEQFF
abundance: many; v_gene: TRBV7-6; d_gene: TRBD2; j_gene: TRBJ2-3; CDR3nt: TGTGCCAGCAGCGAAGTACTTAGCGGGAGGGAGGCTGATACGCAGTATTTT; CDR3aa: CASSEVLSGREADTQYF
abundance: few; v_gene: TRBV7-6; d_gene: TRBD2; j_gene: TRBJ2-5; CDR3nt: TGTGCCAGCAGCTTAACCGGGGGGGCCGGGACCCAGTACTTC; CDR3aa: CASSLTGGAGTQYF
abundance: many; v_gene: TRBV7-2; d_gene: NA; j_gene: TRBJ2-1; CDR3nt: TGTGCCAGCAGCTTCGGCGGGTACAATGAGCAGTTCTTC; CDR3aa: CASSFGGYNEQFF
abundance: NA; v_gene: TRBV2; d_gene: TRBD1; j_gene: TRBJ1-2; CDR3nt: TGTGCCAGCAGTGAAGGATGGACAGGGAGGTTCTATGGCTACACCTTC; CDR3aa: CASSEGWTGRFYGYTF
abundance: many; v_gene: TRBV7-2; d_gene: NA; j_gene: TRBJ2-3; CDR3nt: TGTGCCAGCAGCGCCGCCCATTGGGATACGCAGTATTTT; CDR3aa: CASSAAHWDTQYF
abundance: NA; v_gene: TRBV7-2; d_gene: NA; j_gene: TRBJ2-7; CDR3nt: TGTGCCAGCAGCTTAGATCCAGGGTCTACCTACGAGCAGTACTTC; CDR3aa: CASSLDPGSTYEQYF
abundance: NA; v_gene: TRBV27; d_gene: NA; j_gene: TRBJ2-5; CDR3nt: TGTGCCAGCAGTCACCGGGAGCGGGAAGAGACCCAGTACTTC; CDR3aa: CASSHREREETQYF
abundance: NA; v_gene: TRBV5-1; d_gene: NA; j_gene: TRBJ1-2; CDR3nt: TGCGCCAGCAGCTTGGCCGCCGGAGCTCACTATGGCTACACCTTC; CDR3aa: CASSLAAGAHYGYTF
abundance: NA; v_gene: TRBV20-1; d_gene: TRBD2; j_gene: TRBJ2-1; CDR3nt: TGCAGTGCTCCCTCTAGCGGGGTTTACAATGAGCAGTTCTTC; CDR3aa: CSAPSSGVYNEQFF
abundance: NA; v_gene: TRBV2; d_gene: TRBD1; j_gene: TRBJ1-4; CDR3nt: TGTGCCAGCCAGCGGACAGGAAGAGGTGAAAAACTGTTTTTT; CDR3aa: CASQRTGRGEKLFF
abundance: NA; v_gene: TRBV4-2; d_gene: TRBD2; j_gene: TRBJ2-3; CDR3nt: TGTGCCAGCAGCCCTGGGCCGAGCGGGGGGGCAAATACGCAGTATTTT; CDR3aa: CASSPGPSGGANTQYF
abundance: many; v_gene: TRBV7-2; d_gene: NA; j_gene: TRBJ1-1; CDR3nt: TGTGCCAGCAGCCCGGAACGGGGGTTTGAAGCTTTCTTT; CDR3aa: CASSPERGFEAFF
abundance: NA; v_gene: TRBV15; d_gene: NA; j_gene: TRBJ2-3; CDR3nt: TGTGCCACCAGCAGAGGCCTAGGGAGTGGAGATACGCAGTATTTT; CDR3aa: CATSRGLGSGDTQYF
abundance: few; v_gene: TRBV18; d_gene: TRBD1; j_gene: TRBJ2-1; CDR3nt: TGTGCCAGCTCACCATTTGGGACAGGGTTTTACAATGAGCAGTTCTTC; CDR3aa: CASSPFGTGFYNEQFF
abundance: few; v_gene: TRBV7-8; d_gene: TRBD2; j_gene: TRBJ2-3; CDR3nt: TGTGCCAGCAGCTTAGTCCCGGGACTAGCGGGCACAGATACGCAGTATTTT; CDR3aa: CASSLVPGLAGTDTQYF
abundance: NA; v_gene: TRBV10-3; d_gene: NA; j_gene: TRBJ2-1; CDR3nt: TGTGCCATCGGCCCTCATCGGGGGAGAGGGTACAATGAGCAGTTCTTC; CDR3aa: CAIGPHRGRGYNEQFF
abundance: NA; v_gene: TRBV7-9; d_gene: NA; j_gene: TRBJ1-2; CDR3nt: TGTGCCAGCAGCTTAGCCTCGTTCCTCCGTGGCTACACCTTC; CDR3aa: CASSLASFLRGYTF
abundance: few; v_gene: TRBV7-6; d_gene: NA; j_gene: TRBJ1-6; CDR3nt: TGTGCCAGCAGCCCAACCCCCGCCGACAGTCTTTGGTCACCCCTCCACTTT; CDR3aa: CASSPTPADSLWSPLHF
abundance: NA; v_gene: TRBV7-6; d_gene: TRBD2; j_gene: TRBJ2-5; CDR3nt: TGTGCCAGCAGCTGGTACCTAGCGGGGGGGCCGGAGACCCAGTACTTC; CDR3aa: CASSWYLAGGPETQYF
abundance: many; v_gene: TRBV7-2; d_gene: TRBD1; j_gene: TRBJ1-1; CDR3nt: TGTGCCAGCAGCATGTACGGGACAGGGAACACTGAAGCTTTCTTT; CDR3aa: CASSMYGTGNTEAFF
abundance: few; v_gene: TRBV6-2/TRBV6-3; d_gene: NA; j_gene: TRBJ1-6; CDR3nt: TGTGCCAGCAGTCCACCAACTCGGTCCACCCTCCACTTT; CDR3aa: CASSPPTRSTLHF
abundance: few; v_gene: TRBV5-4; d_gene: NA; j_gene: TRBJ2-3; CDR3nt: TGTGCCAGCTCAGCGGCACGCGATACGCAGTATTTT; CDR3aa: CASSAARDTQYF
abundance: NA; v_gene: TRBV29-1; d_gene: NA; j_gene: TRBJ2-5; CDR3nt: TGCAGCGTCGCACGGACAACGACAGCTCAAGAGACCCAGTACTTC; CDR3aa: CSVARTTTAQETQYF
abundance: NA; v_gene: TRBV20-1; d_gene: NA; j_gene: TRBJ2-7; CDR3nt: TGCAGTGCTAGAGTCAGTAGGAGCTACGAGCAGTACTTC; CDR3aa: CSARVSRSYEQYF
abundance: few; v_gene: TRBV28; d_gene: TRBD2; j_gene: TRBJ2-3; CDR3nt: TGTGCCAGCATCTCCACTAGCGGGGGGCCGGGAGATACGCAGTATTTT; CDR3aa: CASISTSGGPGDTQYF
abundance: NA; v_gene: TRBV7-2; d_gene: NA; j_gene: TRBJ2-1; CDR3nt: TGTGCCAGCAGCTTAGACGGGGCGGGGTGGAATGAGCAGTTCTTC; CDR3aa: CASSLDGAGWNEQFF
abundance: few; v_gene: TRBV28; d_gene: TRBD2; j_gene: TRBJ2-1; CDR3nt: TGTGCCAGCAGTTTTCGGGCTAGCGGGGGCTCCTACAATGAGCAGTTCTTC; CDR3aa: CASSFRASGGSYNEQFF
abundance: NA; v_gene: TRBV4-1; d_gene: TRBD1; j_gene: TRBJ1-2; CDR3nt: TGCGCCAGCAGCCATGACAGGGAATATGGCTACACCTTC; CDR3aa: CASSHDREYGYTF
abundance: NA; v_gene: TRBV5-1; d_gene: TRBD1; j_gene: TRBJ1-1; CDR3nt: TGCGCCAGCAGCTTCGACTTTGGACAGGGGAGGTACACTGAAGCTTTCTTT; CDR3aa: CASSFDFGQGRYTEAFF
abundance: few; v_gene: TRBV5-4; d_gene: NA; j_gene: TRBJ2-5; CDR3nt: TGTGCCAGCAGCCGCAGGGACATACGGGAGACCCAGTACTTC; CDR3aa: CASSRRDIRETQYF